The 8 T cell receptor beta chains in this list originate from one sample, sequenced in a study of cytomegalovirus exposure and HLA in healthy donors. PCR used 60 Vbeta primers and 13 Jbeta primers. The repertoire was sequenced with immunoSEQ multiplex PCR; TCRdb's copy has only in-frame clones and lacks some. The sample includes about 160,000 clones, roughly 81% of them seen just once. The sample taken for sequencing was PBMCs. The receptors were sampled from a man aged 18 to 30 in good health and CMV-seropositive.

The chain employs TRBV7-2 and TRBJ2-7; 9 bases align to TRBD2. V was pared by 2 bases and J by 2 bases, with 4 bases of the junction left unmatched. Germline values: CDR1 SGHTA, CDR2 FQGNSA. This CDR3 is 15 amino acids long. The CDR3 DNA reads TGTGCCAGCAGCTTATTGGCGGGGGGGACCTACGAGCAGTACTTC. Its protein is CASSLLAGGTYEQYF.

The rearrangement links TRBV2 to TRBJ2-1; the D gene is possibly TRBD1 (6 bases). The germline V gene encodes CDR1 SNHLY and CDR2 FYNNEI. This CDR3 is 14 amino acids long. V was shortened by 8 bases and J by 5 bases, with 16 bases between the two germline ends. The DNA for the CDR3 is TGTGCCAGCCACCTAGTGCAGGGGAACAATGAGCAGTTCTTC. It codes for CASHLVQGNNEQFF.

The chain joins TRBV5-4 to TRBJ1-2, with 11 bases matching TRBD1. V dropped 4 bases and J dropped 8; count of bases not matched to a gene: 16. The CDR3 totals 17 residues. Germline CDR1 reads SGHNT; CDR2 reads YYREEE (reference sequence). CDR3 sequence reads: CASSRSYLGTGGKGYTF. The CDR3 DNA reads TGTGCCAGCAGCCGCTCCTACCTAGGGACAGGGGGTAAGGGCTACACCTTC.

This clone appeared once. DNA of the CDR3: TGTGCCAGCAGCTTAGATACTAGCGGGGGGTCGAAGACCCAGTACTTC. Its translation: CASSLDTSGGSKTQYF. The V and J genes are TRBV11-3 and TRBJ2-5; 12 nucleotides line up with TRBD2. There are 16 residues in the CDR3. The V gene end was trimmed by 0 bases and the J gene end by 6 bases; junction bases not matched to a gene: 5. CDR1 and CDR2 from the germline V gene are SGHNT and YENEEA.

The chain uses TRBV15 and TRBJ1-4, with TRBD1 matching 12 bases. There are 16 residues in the CDR3. CDR1 LNHNV and CDR2 YYDKDF come from the germline V gene (reference sequence). V lost 1 base to trimming and J lost 7 bases; unmatched junction nucleotides: 4. CDR3 in DNA: TGTGCCACCAGCAGAGGGGGACAGGGGGCGTTTGAAAAACTGTTTTTT. Translated, it gives CATSRGGQGAFEKLFF.

The genes are TRBV6-1 and TRBJ1-1, with D tentatively TRBD1 (5 bases). V was trimmed by 6 bases and J by 0 bases, leaving 14 bases between them. The V gene's germline CDR1 is MNHNS and CDR2 SASEGT. This CDR3 comprises 15 residues. The CDR3, as DNA: TGTGCCAGCAGGGAGTATGGACAAATGAACACTGAAGCTTTCTTT. Translating gives CASREYGQMNTEAFF.

The CDR3 DNA follows: TGTGCCAGCAGTTTTAGGGCTAGCGGGTACTCCTCCTACAATGAGCAGTTCTTC. Its protein is CASSFRASGYSSYNEQFF. The chain uses TRBV5-6 and TRBJ2-1; the match to TRBD2 covers 8 bases. Trimming took 5 bases from V and 0 from J; bases not matched to a gene: 13. This CDR3 is 18 amino acids long. The germline V gene encodes CDR1 SGHDT and CDR2 YYEEEE.

The chain carries TRBV5-1 and TRBJ2-1; 10 bases map to TRBD2. The germline V gene has CDR1 SGHRS and CDR2 YFSETQ. The CDR3 is 18 residues long. V was pared by 4 bases and J by 0 bases, with 10 bases of the junction left unmatched. The CDR3 DNA sequence: TGCGCCAGCAGCGGGAGGGCAGCGGGGGGGACCTCCTACAATGAGCAGTTCTTC. Protein: CASSGRAAGGTSYNEQFF.